This TCR beta chain is from a study of T cells in Graves' hyperthyroidism and ophthalmopathy. Study-wide background: The authors collected peripheral blood at initial diagnosis, before any treatment. Study findings and constraints: Separation of ophthalmopathy from stable hyperthyroidism was achieved by a 13 V-J model.

The TCR beta CDR3 regions underwent amplification using RNA transcripts as the source. HTBI primers were employed in a first-round RT-PCR of the TCR CDR3. TCRdb analysed the multiplex PCR reads with MiXCR anew, one entry per CDR3 protein. The sample consists of some 550,000 distinct CDR3 sequences, roughly 20% of them appearing once. As to this clonotype: Its specificity is not known.

The germline CDR1 and CDR2 sequences are LGHDT and YNNKEL (reference sequence). V lost 4 bases and J 7 bases, leaving 10 bases between the germline ends. The CDR3 has 12 amino acids. Sample: blood. This clonotype was obtained from a man aged 18 to 30 with Graves' hyperthyroidism. J is TRBJ1-2 and V is TRBV3-1; possible D gene TRBD1, 5 bases. This CDR3 is CASSLQGFGYTF. The CDR3, as DNA: TGTGCCAGCAGCCTCCAGGGATTTGGCTACACCTTC.